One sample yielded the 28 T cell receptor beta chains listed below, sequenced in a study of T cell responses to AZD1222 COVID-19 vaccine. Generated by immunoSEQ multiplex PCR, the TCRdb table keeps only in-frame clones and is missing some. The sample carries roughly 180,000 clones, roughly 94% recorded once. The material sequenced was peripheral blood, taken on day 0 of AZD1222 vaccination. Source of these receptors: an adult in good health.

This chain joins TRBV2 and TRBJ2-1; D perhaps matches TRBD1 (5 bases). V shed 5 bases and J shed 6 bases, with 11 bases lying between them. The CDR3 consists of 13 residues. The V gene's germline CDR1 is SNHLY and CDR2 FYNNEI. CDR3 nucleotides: TGTGCCAGCAGTTCGGGTGGGGCCAATGAGCAGTTCTTC. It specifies CASSSGGANEQFF.

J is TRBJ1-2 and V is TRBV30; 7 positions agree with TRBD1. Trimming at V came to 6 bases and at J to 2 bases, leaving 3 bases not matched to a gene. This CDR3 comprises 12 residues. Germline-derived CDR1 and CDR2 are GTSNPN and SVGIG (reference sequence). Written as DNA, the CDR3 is TGTGCCTGCCAGACAGGGAACTATGGCTACACCTTC. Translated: CACQTGNYGYTF. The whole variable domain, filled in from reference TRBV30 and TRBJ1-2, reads SQTIHQWPATLVQPVGSPLSLECTVEGTSNPNLYWYRQAAGRGLQLLFYSVGIGQISSEVPQNLSASRPQDRQFILSSKKLLLSDSGFYLCACQTGNYGYTFGSGTRLTVV.

CDR3 protein: CAISGRSSGNTIYF. The CDR3 bases are TGTGCCATCAGCGGACGTAGCTCTGGAAACACCATATATTTT. The chain combines TRBV10-3 with TRBJ1-3; no clear D. This CDR3 comprises 14 residues. Germline V gene data show CDR1 as ENHRY and CDR2 as SYGVKD. V shed 6 bases and J shed 0 bases, with 9 bases lying between them.

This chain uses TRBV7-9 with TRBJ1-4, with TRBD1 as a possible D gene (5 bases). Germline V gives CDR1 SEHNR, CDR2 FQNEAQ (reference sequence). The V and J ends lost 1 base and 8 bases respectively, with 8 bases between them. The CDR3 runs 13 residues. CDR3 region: CASSLEGTEKLFF. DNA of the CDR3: TGTGCCAGCAGCTTAGAAGGGACCGAAAAACTGTTTTTT.

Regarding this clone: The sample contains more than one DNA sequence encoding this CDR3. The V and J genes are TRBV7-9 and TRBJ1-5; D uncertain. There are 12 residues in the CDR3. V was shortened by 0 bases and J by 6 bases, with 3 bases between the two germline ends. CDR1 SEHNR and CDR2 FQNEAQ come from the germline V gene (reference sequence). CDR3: CASSLAGQPQHF. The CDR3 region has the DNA TGTGCCAGCAGCTTAGCCGGTCAGCCCCAGCATTTT.

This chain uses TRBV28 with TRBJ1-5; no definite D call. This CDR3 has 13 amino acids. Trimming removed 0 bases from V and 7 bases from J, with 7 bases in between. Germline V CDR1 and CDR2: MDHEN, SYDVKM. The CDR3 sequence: CASSLWESQPQHF. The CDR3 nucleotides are TGTGCCAGCAGTTTATGGGAGTCGCAGCCCCAGCATTTT. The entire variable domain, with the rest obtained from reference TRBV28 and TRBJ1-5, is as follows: DVKVTQSSRYLVKRTGEKVFLECVQDMDHENMFWYRQDPGLGLRLIYFSYDVKMKEKGDIPEGYSVSREKKERFSLILESASTNQTSMYLCASSLWESQPQHFGDGTRLSIL.

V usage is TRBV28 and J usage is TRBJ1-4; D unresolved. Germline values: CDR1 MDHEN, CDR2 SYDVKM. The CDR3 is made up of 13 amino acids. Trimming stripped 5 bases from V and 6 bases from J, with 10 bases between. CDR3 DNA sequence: TGTGCCAGCAGTGGCCCCCTTGATGAAAAACTGTTTTTT. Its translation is CASSGPLDEKLFF.

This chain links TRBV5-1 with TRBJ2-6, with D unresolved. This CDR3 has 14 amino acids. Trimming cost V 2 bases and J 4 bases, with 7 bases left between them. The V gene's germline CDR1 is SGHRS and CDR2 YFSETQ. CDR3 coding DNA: TGCGCCAGCAGCTTCTGGGCCGGGGCCAACGTCCTGACTTTC. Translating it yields CASSFWAGANVLTF.

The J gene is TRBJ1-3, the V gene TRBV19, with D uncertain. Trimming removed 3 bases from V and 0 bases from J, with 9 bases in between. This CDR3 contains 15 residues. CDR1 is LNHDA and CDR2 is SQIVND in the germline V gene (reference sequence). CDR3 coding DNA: TGTGCCAGTAGTATGAGTGGCAGCTCTGGAAACACCATATATTTT. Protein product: CASSMSGSSGNTIYF.

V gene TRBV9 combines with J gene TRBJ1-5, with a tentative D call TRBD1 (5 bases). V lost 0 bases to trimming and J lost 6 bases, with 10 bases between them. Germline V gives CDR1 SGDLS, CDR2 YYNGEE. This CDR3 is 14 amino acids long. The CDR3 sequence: CASSVGHGGQPQHF. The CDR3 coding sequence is TGTGCCAGCAGCGTAGGGCACGGGGGTCAGCCCCAGCATTTT.

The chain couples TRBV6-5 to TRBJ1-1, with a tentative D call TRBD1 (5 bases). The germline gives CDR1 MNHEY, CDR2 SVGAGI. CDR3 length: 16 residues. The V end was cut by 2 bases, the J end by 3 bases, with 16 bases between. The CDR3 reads CASSYRFDRWDTEAFF. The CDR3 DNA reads TGTGCCAGCAGTTACAGGTTCGACAGATGGGACACTGAAGCTTTCTTT.

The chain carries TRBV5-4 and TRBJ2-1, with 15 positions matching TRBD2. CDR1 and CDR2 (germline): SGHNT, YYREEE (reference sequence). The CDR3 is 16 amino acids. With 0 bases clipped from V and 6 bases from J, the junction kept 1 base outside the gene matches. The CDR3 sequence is CASSLGGLAGGNEQFF. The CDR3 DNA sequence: TGTGCCAGCAGCTTGGGGGGACTAGCGGGAGGCAATGAGCAGTTCTTC.

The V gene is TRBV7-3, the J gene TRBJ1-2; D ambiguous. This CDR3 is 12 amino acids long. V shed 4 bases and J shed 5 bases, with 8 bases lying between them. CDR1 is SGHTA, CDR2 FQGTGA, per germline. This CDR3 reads CASSSDGYGYTF. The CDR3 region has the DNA TGTGCCAGCAGCTCGGACGGTTATGGCTACACCTTC.

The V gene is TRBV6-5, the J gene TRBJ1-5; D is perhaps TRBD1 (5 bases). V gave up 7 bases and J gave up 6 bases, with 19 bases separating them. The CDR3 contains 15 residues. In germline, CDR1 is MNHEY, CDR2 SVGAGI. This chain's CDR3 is CASNPRPGGVQPQHF. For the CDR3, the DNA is TGTGCCAGCAACCCTCGGCCGGGGGGAGTTCAGCCCCAGCATTTT.

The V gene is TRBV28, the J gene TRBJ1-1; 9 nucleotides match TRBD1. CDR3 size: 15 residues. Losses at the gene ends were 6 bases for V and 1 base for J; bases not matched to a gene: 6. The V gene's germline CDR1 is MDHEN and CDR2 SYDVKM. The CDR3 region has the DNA TGTGCCAGCAGGGACAGGGGCCTCACGAACACTGAAGCTTTCTTT. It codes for CASRDRGLTNTEAFF.

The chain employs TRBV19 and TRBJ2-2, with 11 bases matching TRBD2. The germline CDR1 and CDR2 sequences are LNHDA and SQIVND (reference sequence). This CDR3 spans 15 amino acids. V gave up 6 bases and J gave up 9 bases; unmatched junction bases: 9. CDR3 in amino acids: CASSSIAGGDRELFF. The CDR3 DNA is TGTGCCAGTAGCTCGATAGCGGGAGGGGACCGGGAGCTGTTTTTT.

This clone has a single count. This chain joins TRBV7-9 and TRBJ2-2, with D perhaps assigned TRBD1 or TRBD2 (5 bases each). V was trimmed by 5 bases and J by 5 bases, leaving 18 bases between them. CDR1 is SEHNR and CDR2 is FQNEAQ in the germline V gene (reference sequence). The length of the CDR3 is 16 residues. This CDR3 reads CASSPWDPGATGELFF. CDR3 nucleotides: TGTGCCAGCAGCCCCTGGGACCCCGGGGCTACCGGGGAGCTGTTTTTT.

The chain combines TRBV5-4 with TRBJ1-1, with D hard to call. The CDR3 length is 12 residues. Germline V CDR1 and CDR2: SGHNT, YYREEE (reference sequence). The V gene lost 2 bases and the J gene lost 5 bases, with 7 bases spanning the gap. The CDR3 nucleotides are TGTGCCAGCAGCTTATTTAGAACTGAAGCTTTCTTT. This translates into CASSLFRTEAFF. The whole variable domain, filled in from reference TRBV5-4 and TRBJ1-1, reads ETGVTQSPTHLIKTRGQQVTLRCSSQSGHNTVSWYQQALGQGPQFIFQYYREEENGRGNFPPRFSGLQFPNYSSELNVNALELDDSALYLCASSLFRTEAFFGQGTRLTVV.

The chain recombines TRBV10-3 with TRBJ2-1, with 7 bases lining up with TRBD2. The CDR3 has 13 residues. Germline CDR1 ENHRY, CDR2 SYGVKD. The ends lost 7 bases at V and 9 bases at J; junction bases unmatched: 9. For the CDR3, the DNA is TGTGCCATCAAAAGCGGGACCGACACTGAGCAGTTCTTC. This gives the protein CAIKSGTDTEQFF.

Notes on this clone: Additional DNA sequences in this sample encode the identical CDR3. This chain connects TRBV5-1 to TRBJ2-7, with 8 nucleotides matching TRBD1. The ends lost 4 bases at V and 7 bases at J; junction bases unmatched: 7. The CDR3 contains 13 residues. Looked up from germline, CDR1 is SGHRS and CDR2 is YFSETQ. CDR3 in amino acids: CASSLGQGGEQYF. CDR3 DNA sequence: TGCGCCAGCAGCCTCGGACAGGGTGGGGAGCAGTACTTC.

CDR3 residues: CASSSLGGSNTEAFF. The CDR3, as DNA: TGTGCCAGCAGCTCCCTCGGGGGGTCGAACACTGAAGCTTTCTTT. The chain employs TRBV11-2 and TRBJ1-1, with D maybe TRBD1 (5 bases). CDR3 length: 15 amino acids. V was shortened by 4 bases and J by 1 base, with 13 bases between the two germline ends. Per the germline V gene, CDR1 is SGHAT and CDR2 is FQNNGV.

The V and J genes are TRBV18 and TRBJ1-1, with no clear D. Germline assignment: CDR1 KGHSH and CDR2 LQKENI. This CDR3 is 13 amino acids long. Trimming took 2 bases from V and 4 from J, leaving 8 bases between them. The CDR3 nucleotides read TGTGCCAGCTCACCATCTTATGGCACTGAAGCTTTCTTT. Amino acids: CASSPSYGTEAFF.

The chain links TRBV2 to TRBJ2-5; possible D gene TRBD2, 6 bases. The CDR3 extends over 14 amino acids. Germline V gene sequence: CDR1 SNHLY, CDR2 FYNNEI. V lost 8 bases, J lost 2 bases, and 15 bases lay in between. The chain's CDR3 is CASFRGNGQETQYF. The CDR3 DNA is TGTGCCAGCTTCCGGGGGAACGGACAAGAGACCCAGTACTTC.

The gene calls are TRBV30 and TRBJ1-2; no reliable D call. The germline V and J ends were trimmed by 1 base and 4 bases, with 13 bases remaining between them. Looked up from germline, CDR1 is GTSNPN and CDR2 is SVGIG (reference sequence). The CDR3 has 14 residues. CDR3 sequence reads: CAWSDGDLSYGYTF. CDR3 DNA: TGTGCCTGGAGTGACGGGGATCTTAGCTATGGCTACACCTTC.

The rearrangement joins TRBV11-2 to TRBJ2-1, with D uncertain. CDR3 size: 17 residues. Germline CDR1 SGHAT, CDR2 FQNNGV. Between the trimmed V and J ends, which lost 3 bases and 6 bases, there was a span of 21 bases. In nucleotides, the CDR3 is TGTGCCAGCAGCTTTAGGCCTTTAGGCGATTTGGTCAATGAGCAGTTCTTC. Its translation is CASSFRPLGDLVNEQFF.

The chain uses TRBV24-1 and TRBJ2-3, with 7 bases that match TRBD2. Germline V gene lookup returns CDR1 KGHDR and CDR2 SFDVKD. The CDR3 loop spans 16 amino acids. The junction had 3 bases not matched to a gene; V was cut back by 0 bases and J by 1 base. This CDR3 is CATSDLRAGGTDTQYF. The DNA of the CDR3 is TGTGCCACCAGTGATTTGAGGGCGGGAGGCACAGATACGCAGTATTTT.

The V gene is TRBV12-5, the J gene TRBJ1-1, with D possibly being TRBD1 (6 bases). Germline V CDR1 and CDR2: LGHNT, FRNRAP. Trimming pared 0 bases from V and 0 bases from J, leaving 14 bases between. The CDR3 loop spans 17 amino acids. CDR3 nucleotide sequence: TGTGCTAGTGGTTTGGTACAGGGACGAGTCATGAACACTGAAGCTTTCTTT. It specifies CASGLVQGRVMNTEAFF.

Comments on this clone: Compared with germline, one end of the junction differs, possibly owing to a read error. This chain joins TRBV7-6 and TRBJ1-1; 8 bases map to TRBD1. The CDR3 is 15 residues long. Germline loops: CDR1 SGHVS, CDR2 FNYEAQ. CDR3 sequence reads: CASSSGGAGGHGTQF. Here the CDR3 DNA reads TGTGCCAGCAGCTCCGGGGGGGCAGGGGGCCACGGTACCCAATTT.